This is a list of T cell receptor beta chains from one sample in a study of T cells after yellow fever vaccination. TCRdb re-called the 5' RACE reads through MiXCR, storing one row per CDR3 protein. The sample contains 65,000 to 70,000 distinct CDR3 sequences, 5.5% to 7.5% of which appear only once. The sample here was CD4+ T cells sorted from PBMCs, taken around 15 days after the first yellow fever vaccination. The source of these receptors is a man aged 18 to 29 who received the YFV17D yellow fever vaccine. CDR3s include the opening cysteine and the closing phenylalanine or tryptophan. A D gene is named only where the DNA matches it firmly. Only part of the rows carry a size: once, few, many, or a class if the clone is expanded.

V: TRBV7-2; D: -; size: -; J: TRBJ2-2; CDR3: CASSHSGGADSGELFF
V: TRBV6-5; D: -; size: -; J: TRBJ1-4; CDR3: CASISPGRGNEKLFF
V: TRBV29-1; D: TRBD2; size: many; J: TRBJ2-7; CDR3: CSVGRGGTYEQYF
V: TRBV5-1; D: -; size: many; J: TRBJ2-1; CDR3: CASMGNEEGEQFF
V: TRBV11-3; D: TRBD2; size: many; J: TRBJ2-2; CDR3: CASSLPGGNTGELFF
V: TRBV7-2; D: -; size: many; J: TRBJ1-6; CDR3: CASRRLRDRYSPLHF
V: TRBV28; D: -; size: many; J: TRBJ1-5; CDR3: CASSTVGVWPQHF
V: TRBV29-1; D: -; size: many; J: TRBJ1-1; CDR3: CSVEDLKVIGTEAFF
V: TRBV4-1; D: -; size: many; J: TRBJ2-5; CDR3: CASSQDAGVGTQYF
V: TRBV4-3; D: -; size: many; J: TRBJ2-5; CDR3: CASSQETQASVTQYF
V: TRBV5-6; D: -; size: many; J: TRBJ1-5; CDR3: CASSFSTQPQHF
V: TRBV5-1; D: -; size: many; J: TRBJ2-7; CDR3: CASSPIGQPYEQYF
V: TRBV5-1; D: TRBD1; size: many; J: TRBJ1-2; CDR3: CASSSLDRDGYTF
V: TRBV5-4; D: -; size: few; J: TRBJ2-1; CDR3: CASSLWTPGVGYNEQFF
V: TRBV7-3; D: TRBD2; size: many; J: TRBJ2-1; CDR3: CASSQWGGEQFF
V: TRBV7-9; D: -; size: many; J: TRBJ1-4; CDR3: CASSRAGSTNEKLFF
V: TRBV12-3/TRBV12-4; D: TRBD1; size: many; J: TRBJ2-2; CDR3: CASRTGTVNTGELFF
V: TRBV9; D: -; size: many; J: TRBJ1-2; CDR3: CASSVSPLGTSRYTF
V: TRBV5-1; D: -; size: many; J: TRBJ1-2; CDR3: CASSSGRLPNYGYTF
V: TRBV20-1; D: TRBD1; size: -; J: TRBJ1-2; CDR3: CSSNPGQGARGYTF
V: TRBV7-2; D: -; size: many; J: TRBJ1-1; CDR3: CASSLRDPGSANTEAFF
V: TRBV11-2; D: TRBD1; size: many; J: TRBJ1-2; CDR3: CASSSLRQGVTLLNGYTF
V: TRBV7-2; D: -; size: many; J: TRBJ2-5; CDR3: CASSLYYQETQYF
V: TRBV20-1; D: -; size: -; J: TRBJ1-4; CDR3: CSARGGNEKLFF
V: TRBV5-4; D: TRBD2; size: many; J: TRBJ2-3; CDR3: CASSGGGGTDTQYF
V: TRBV7-2; D: TRBD2; size: many; J: TRBJ2-3; CDR3: CASSLGAGGQWDTQYF
V: TRBV5-1; D: TRBD2; size: many; J: TRBJ2-3; CDR3: CASSSGAADTQYF
V: TRBV5-4; D: -; size: many; J: TRBJ2-7; CDR3: CASSPAHRVGGYEQYF
V: TRBV12-3/TRBV12-4; D: TRBD2; size: many; J: TRBJ2-2; CDR3: CASSKIGGGLNTGELFF
V: TRBV12-3/TRBV12-4; D: TRBD1; size: many; J: TRBJ2-5; CDR3: CASTSDRGGQETQYF
V: TRBV7-2; D: -; size: many; J: TRBJ1-1; CDR3: CASSISTLTEAFF
V: TRBV4-1; D: TRBD1; size: many; J: TRBJ1-3; CDR3: CASSRKDFGGTGSSGNTIYF
V: TRBV3-1; D: -; size: -; J: TRBJ2-1; CDR3: CASSQDPTTGQFF
V: TRBV7-2; D: TRBD1; size: many; J: TRBJ2-3; CDR3: CASSPGTGGRTDTQYF
V: TRBV12-3/TRBV12-4; D: -; size: many; J: TRBJ2-1; CDR3: CASSPNWGDLEFF
V: TRBV7-6; D: -; size: many; J: TRBJ2-1; CDR3: CASSWGSRGDEQFF
V: TRBV20-1; D: -; size: -; J: TRBJ1-2; CDR3: CRTDRPNYGYTF
V: TRBV30; D: -; size: many; J: TRBJ2-5; CDR3: CAWSMSGARGTQYF
V: TRBV7-2; D: -; size: many; J: TRBJ2-3; CDR3: CASSSSSTDTQYF
V: TRBV27; D: -; size: many; J: TRBJ1-5; CDR3: CASSLRGRTNSNQPQHF
V: TRBV7-6; D: -; size: many; J: TRBJ1-3; CDR3: CASSLGPESGNTIYF
V: TRBV7-2; D: -; size: many; J: TRBJ2-7; CDR3: CASSLLGIYGYEQYF
V: TRBV7-3; D: -; size: few; J: TRBJ1-1; CDR3: CASSLQNREGTEAFF
V: TRBV7-6; D: -; size: many; J: TRBJ2-3; CDR3: CASSDPPPPDTQYF
V: TRBV3-1; D: -; size: many; J: TRBJ1-1; CDR3: CASSQENTEAFF
V: TRBV5-5; D: -; size: many; J: TRBJ2-2; CDR3: CASSASYMTGELFF
V: TRBV5-1; D: TRBD1; size: many; J: TRBJ2-6; CDR3: CASSLTTGGATGANVLTF
V: TRBV6-2/TRBV6-3; D: -; size: many; J: TRBJ2-4; CDR3: CASWAHRDTKNIQYF
V: TRBV7-6; D: -; size: many; J: TRBJ2-5; CDR3: CASSTDWGETQYF
V: TRBV29-1; D: TRBD2; size: many; J: TRBJ2-7; CDR3: CSVQRGSEQYF
V: TRBV5-1; D: -; size: many; J: TRBJ1-6; CDR3: CASSLWHQGGANSPLHF
V: TRBV5-1; D: -; size: many; J: TRBJ2-2; CDR3: CASRELGLNTGELFF
V: TRBV28; D: -; size: many; J: TRBJ1-2; CDR3: CASTTRAGYTF
V: TRBV7-9; D: -; size: many; J: TRBJ2-7; CDR3: CASSLKYRQGSDEQYF